This TCR beta chain was profiled in a study of tumor and adjacent non-tumor tissue in lung cancer. The template was RNA from unsorted bulk tissue. Distant lung tissue was collected more than 3 cm away from the tumor edge. The library came from three nested PCR rounds adapted from ARM-PCR protocols. TCRdb independently ran MiXCR on the multiplex PCR reads; one entry per CDR3 protein. The table has 50,000 or so distinct CDR3 sequences, about 70% seen once. The germline gives CDR1 LGHNA, CDR2 YNFKEQ. V was trimmed by 8 bases and J by 8 bases, leaving 21 bases between them. This CDR3 has 15 residues. The sample holds many counts of this clonotype.

The rearrangement uses TRBV4-2 and TRBJ1-4; D gene unclear. The TCR comes from a woman aged 55 to 70 with non-small cell lung cancer. Sequencing was carried out using distant non-tumor lung tissue. The CDR3: CASRASREFREKLFF. CDR3 bases: TGTGCCAGCCGTGCGTCAAGGGAATTTCGGGAAAAACTGTTTTTT.